These 2 T cell receptor beta chains were sequenced from one sample in a study of cytomegalovirus exposure and HLA in healthy donors. The PCR contained 60 Vbeta and 13 Jbeta primers. Here immunoSEQ multiplex PCR was the method, and the copy in TCRdb shows in-frame clones only, minus some. The sample consists of about 140,000 clones, about 80% of them appearing once. Sequencing input: PBMCs. The receptors here all came from a woman aged 55-69 years in good health and CMV-seropositive.

The CDR3 protein is CAWSVQFGTQNTGELFF. The CDR3 nucleotides are TGTGCCTGGAGTGTACAGTTTGGGACACAGAACACCGGGGAGCTGTTTTTT. J is TRBJ2-2 and V is TRBV30, with D perhaps TRBD1 (6 bases). Germline V gives CDR1 GTSNPN, CDR2 SVGIG (reference sequence). Trimming removed 0 bases from V and 1 base from J, with 15 bases in between. The CDR3 is 17 amino acids.

CDR3 coding DNA: TGTGCCACCCGGACAGCTAACTATGGCTACACCTTC. This translates into CATRTANYGYTF. The J gene is TRBJ1-2, the V gene TRBV27, with D tentatively TRBD1 (6 bases). This CDR3 has 12 amino acids. The germline V and J ends were trimmed by 10 bases and 0 bases, with 9 bases remaining between them. Germline-derived CDR1 and CDR2 are MNHEY and SMNVEV (reference sequence).